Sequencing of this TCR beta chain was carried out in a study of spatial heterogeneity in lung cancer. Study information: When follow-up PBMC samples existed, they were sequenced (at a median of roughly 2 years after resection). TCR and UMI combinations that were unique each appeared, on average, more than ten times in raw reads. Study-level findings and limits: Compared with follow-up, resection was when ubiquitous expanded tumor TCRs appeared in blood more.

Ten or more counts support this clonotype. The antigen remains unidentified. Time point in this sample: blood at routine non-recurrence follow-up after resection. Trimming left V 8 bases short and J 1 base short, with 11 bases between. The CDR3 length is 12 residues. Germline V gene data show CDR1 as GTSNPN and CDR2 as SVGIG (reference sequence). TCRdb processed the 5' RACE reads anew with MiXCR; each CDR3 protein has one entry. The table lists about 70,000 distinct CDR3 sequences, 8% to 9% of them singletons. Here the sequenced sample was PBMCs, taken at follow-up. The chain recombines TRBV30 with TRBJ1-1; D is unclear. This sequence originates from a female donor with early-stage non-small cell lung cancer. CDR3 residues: CAKGFGNTEAFF. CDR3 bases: TGTGCCAAAGGCTTCGGGAACACTGAAGCTTTCTTT.